Following are 7 T cell receptor beta chains from one sample sequenced in a study of T cells in localized non-small cell lung cancer. Here immunoSEQ multiplex PCR was the method, and the copy in TCRdb shows in-frame clones only, minus some. The profile shows about 59,000 clones, roughly nine tenths of them singletons. The source was peripheral blood, collected before any cancer treatment. The receptors stem from a man aged 40 to 69 with stage I lung adenocarcinoma.

On this clone itself: Other DNA sequences in this sample translate to the same CDR3. The V gene is TRBV28, the J gene TRBJ2-7; 7 bases map to TRBD1. The V gene's germline CDR1 is MDHEN and CDR2 SYDVKM. With V trimmed by 6 bases and J by 0 bases, 5 bases remained unmatched. CDR3 size: 14 residues. CDR3 sequence: CASRRQGISYEQYF. The DNA for the CDR3 is TGTGCCAGCAGAAGACAGGGAATCTCCTACGAGCAGTACTTC. Full variable domain (missing parts from reference TRBV28 and TRBJ2-7): DVKVTQSSRYLVKRTGEKVFLECVQDMDHENMFWYRQDPGLGLRLIYFSYDVKMKEKGDIPEGYSVSREKKERFSLILESASTNQTSMYLCASRRQGISYEQYFGPGTRLTVT.

This chain links TRBV19 with TRBJ1-2; a weak D match, TRBD1 (5 bases). V was cut by 2 bases and J by 4 bases, with 11 bases left in between. The CDR3 contains 14 residues. Germline V lookup: CDR1 LNHDA, CDR2 SQIVND (reference sequence). The CDR3 loop is CASSISGGVYGYTF. The CDR3 DNA sequence: TGTGCCAGTAGTATATCTGGGGGAGTCTATGGCTACACCTTC.

This sequence joins TRBV11-2 and TRBJ2-7; D gene uncertain. CDR1 and CDR2 from the germline V gene are SGHAT and FQNNGV. V was cut by 0 bases and J by 2 bases, with 8 bases left in between. The CDR3 consists of 14 residues. CDR3 sequence (DNA): TGTGCCAGCAGCTTAGAGTACGACACCTACGAGCAGTACTTC. It codes for CASSLEYDTYEQYF.

V and J are TRBV7-2 and TRBJ1-1; D might be TRBD1 (6 bases). The CDR3 is made up of 14 amino acids. V was cut by 9 bases and J by 4 bases, with 18 bases left in between. Germline CDR1 is SGHTA and CDR2 is FQGNSA. The CDR3 DNA sequence: TGTGCCAGTTCGCCGGGGGGGCTTCTCACTGAAGCTTTCTTT. Translated, it gives CASSPGGLLTEAFF.

The gene calls are TRBV29-1 and TRBJ2-2, with 9 nucleotides matching TRBD2. J lost 4 bases, V lost 2 bases, and 5 bases had no gene match. The length of the CDR3 is 15 residues. CDR1 is SQVTM, CDR2 ANQGSEA, per germline. The CDR3 reads CSVESLAGSTGELFF. The CDR3 DNA is TGCAGCGTTGAATCGCTAGCGGGAAGCACCGGGGAGCTGTTTTTT.

The V gene is TRBV7-2, the J gene TRBJ2-7; 10 bases map to TRBD1. Trimming at V came to 0 bases and at J to 3 bases, leaving 8 bases not matched to a gene. The CDR3 length is 17 residues. Germline-derived CDR1 and CDR2 are SGHTA and FQGNSA. This CDR3 reads CASSLAASGTGDYEQYF. CDR3 coding DNA: TGTGCCAGCAGCTTAGCGGCCTCCGGGACAGGGGACTACGAGCAGTACTTC. The variable domain in full, with the rest retrieved from reference TRBV7-2 and TRBJ2-7, is GAGVSQSPSNKVTEKGKDVELRCDPISGHTALYWYRQSLGQGLEFLIYFQGNSAPDKSGLPSDRFSAERTGGSVSTLTIQRTQQEDSAVYLCASSLAASGTGDYEQYFGPGTRLTVT.

The chain joins TRBV18 to TRBJ1-6; tentative D call: TRBD1 (5 bases). The CDR3 runs 15 residues. The ends were cut back, 4 bases at V and 9 bases at J, with 16 bases in the middle. Germline V CDR1 and CDR2: KGHSH, LQKENI. DNA of the CDR3: TGTGCCAGCTCACGGGACTCCCTTCAGCGTTCACCCCTCCACTTT. This gives the protein CASSRDSLQRSPLHF.